The sequence of this T cell receptor (beta chain) was determined in a study of cytomegalovirus exposure and HLA in healthy donors. The study's findings and limits: As was reported, the HLA-A and HLA-B alleles of most subjects were accurately predicted from TCR beta sequences.

Germline CDR1 and CDR2: MNHNY and SVGAGI (reference sequence). The V and J ends lost 4 bases and 5 bases respectively, with 11 bases between them. CDR3 length: 13 residues. This clone was picked up a small number of times. What it binds is not known. Amplification used 60 Vbeta primers and 13 Jbeta primers. Generated by immunoSEQ multiplex PCR, the TCRdb table keeps only in-frame clones and is missing some. The sample yields about 170,000 clones, over 80% seen once. The receptor was derived from a male donor in good health and CMV-seronegative. Sequenced sample: PBMCs. The rearrangement uses TRBV6-6 and TRBJ2-5, with D possibly being TRBD2 (5 bases). The CDR3 sequence is CASSWLALETQYF. CDR3 DNA sequence: TGTGCCAGCAGTTGGCTAGCATTGGAGACCCAGTACTTC.